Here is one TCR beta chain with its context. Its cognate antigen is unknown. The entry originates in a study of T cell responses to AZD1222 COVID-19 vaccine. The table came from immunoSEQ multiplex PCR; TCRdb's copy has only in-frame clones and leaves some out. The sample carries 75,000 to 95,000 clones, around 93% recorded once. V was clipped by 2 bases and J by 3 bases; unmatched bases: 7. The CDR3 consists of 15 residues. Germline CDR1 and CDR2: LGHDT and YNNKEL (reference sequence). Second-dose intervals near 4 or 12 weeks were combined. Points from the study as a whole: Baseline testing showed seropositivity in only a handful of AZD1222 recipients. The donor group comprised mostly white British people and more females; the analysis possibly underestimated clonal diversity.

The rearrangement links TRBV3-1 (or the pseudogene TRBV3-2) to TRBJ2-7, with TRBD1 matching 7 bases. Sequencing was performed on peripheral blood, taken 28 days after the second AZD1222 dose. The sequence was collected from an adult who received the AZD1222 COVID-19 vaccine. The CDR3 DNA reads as TGTGCCAGCAGCCAACCGGGACAGATTCTCTACGAGCAGTACTTC. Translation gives CASSQPGQILYEQYF.